These 6 T cell receptor beta chains share one sample of origin, sequenced in a study. Treg sorting used a CD4+CD25+CD127-/low gate. TCRdb reprocessed the 5' RACE reads with MiXCR, giving one entry per CDR3 protein. The sample lists tens of thousands of distinct CDR3 sequences, roughly 28% occurring once. Specimen: tumor-infiltrating Tregs sorted from the breast tumor. The receptors were sampled from a female donor with breast cancer.

The chain employs TRBV2 and TRBJ2-1, with unresolved D. The length of the CDR3 is 12 residues. Per the germline V gene, CDR1 is SNHLY and CDR2 is FYNNEI. V lost 2 bases, J lost 10 bases, and 9 bases lay in between. Here the CDR3 DNA reads TGTGCCAGCAGTGAAACGGGTGGGGAGCAGTTCTTC. This translates into CASSETGGEQFF. Based on the CDR3 plus reference TRBV2 and TRBJ2-1, the full variable domain is EPEVTQTPSHQVTQMGQEVILRCVPISNHLYFYWYRQILGQKVEFLVSFYNNEISEKSEIFDDQFSVERPDGSNFTLKIRSTKLEDSAMYFCASSETGGEQFFGPGTRLTVL.

The V and J genes are TRBV30 and TRBJ1-6; no reliable D call. Trimming shortened V by 1 base and J by 9 bases, and 10 bases separated the two germline ends. The CDR3 extends over 13 amino acids. CDR1 and CDR2 (germline): GTSNPN, SVGIG (reference sequence). The CDR3 DNA reads TGTGCCTGGAGTGACGGGGTTCGTTCACCCCTCCACTTT. It encodes CAWSDGVRSPLHF. The full variable domain, its missing parts supplied by reference TRBV30 and TRBJ1-6, is SQTIHQWPATLVQPVGSPLSLECTVEGTSNPNLYWYRQAAGRGLQLLFYSVGIGQISSEVPQNLSASRPQDRQFILSSKKLLLSDSGFYLCAWSDGVRSPLHFGNGTRLTVT.

Turning to this clonotype: A read error may be the cause here, since a much bigger clone is one base away. The V and J genes are TRBV7-8 and TRBJ2-7; D gene uncertain. Germline-derived CDR1 and CDR2 are SGHVS and FQNEAQ. This CDR3 has 15 amino acids. The CDR3 sequence is CAGSFSRWTSYEQYF. The CDR3 bases are TGTGCCGGCAGCTTTAGTCGTTGGACGTCCTACGAGCAGTACTTC.

This clonotype was found a few times. The V gene is TRBV5-1, the J gene TRBJ1-4; possibly TRBD1 for D (6 bases). V lost 0 bases and J 0 bases, leaving 9 bases between the germline ends. The length of the CDR3 is 16 residues. The germline V gene has CDR1 SGHRS and CDR2 YFSETQ. This chain's CDR3 is CASSLEAGATNEKLFF. CDR3 nucleotides: TGCGCCAGCAGCTTGGAGGCAGGGGCAACTAATGAAAAACTGTTTTTT. The whole variable domain, remainder taken from reference TRBV5-1 and TRBJ1-4, is KAGVTQTPRYLIKTRGQQVTLSCSPISGHRSVSWYQQTPGQGLQFLFEYFSETQRNKGNFPGRFSGRQFSNSRSEMNVSTLELGDSALYLCASSLEAGATNEKLFFGSGTQLSVL.

At least ten counts were recorded for this clonotype. The gene calls are TRBV11-2 and TRBJ2-1, with 10 bases matching TRBD2. This CDR3 is 17 amino acids long. V lost 1 base, J lost 9 bases, and 12 bases stayed unmatched. The germline V gene has CDR1 SGHAT and CDR2 FQNNGV. Here the CDR3 DNA reads TGTGCCAGCAGCTTAGTTGTGCGAGCGGGAGGGGGCGGTGAGCAGTTCTTC. Translation gives CASSLVVRAGGGGEQFF.

This clonotype is labeled as medium-sized (0.01 to 0.1%). This rearrangement joins TRBV9 to TRBJ2-3; a possible D gene is TRBD1 (6 bases). The length of the CDR3 is 15 residues. The germline gives CDR1 SGDLS, CDR2 YYNGEE. V dropped 0 bases and J dropped 1 base, with 9 bases sitting between them. The CDR3 region has the DNA TGTGCCAGCAGCGTAGCTACAGGGCGCACAGATACGCAGTATTTT. Translated, it gives CASSVATGRTDTQYF.